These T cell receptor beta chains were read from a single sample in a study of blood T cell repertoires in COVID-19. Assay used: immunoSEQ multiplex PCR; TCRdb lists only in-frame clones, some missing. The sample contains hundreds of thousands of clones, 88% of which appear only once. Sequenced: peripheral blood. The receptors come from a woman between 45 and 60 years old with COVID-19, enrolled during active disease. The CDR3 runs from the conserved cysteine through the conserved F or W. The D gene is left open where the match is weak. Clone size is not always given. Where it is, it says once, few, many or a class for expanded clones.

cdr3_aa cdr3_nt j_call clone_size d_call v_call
CASSRNTPGQGAHYGYTF TGCGCCAGCAGCCGAAACACCCCGGGACAGGGGGCCCACTATGGCTACACCTTC TRBJ1-2 NA TRBD1 TRBV5-1
CAWTLTAAEAFF TGTGCCTGGACCCTAACGGCGGCTGAAGCTTTCTTT TRBJ1-1 NA NA TRBV30
CASSSRAGGTDTQYF TGTGCCAGCAGCTCGCGGGCTGGGGGGACAGATACGCAGTATTTT TRBJ2-3 NA NA TRBV7-2
CASTLEGSTEAFF TGTGCCAGCACCTTGGAGGGCTCGACTGAAGCTTTCTTT TRBJ1-1 NA NA TRBV28
CATSRGDTYTDTQYF TGTGCCACCAGCAGAGGGGACACCTACACAGATACGCAGTATTTT TRBJ2-3 NA NA TRBV15
CASNTKSSYNSPLHF TGTGCCAGCAATACAAAAAGCTCCTATAATTCACCCCTCCACTTT TRBJ1-6 NA NA TRBV6-5
CAISELASGNEQFF TGTGCCATCAGTGAGTTGGCTAGCGGTAATGAGCAGTTCTTC TRBJ2-1 NA TRBD2 TRBV10-3
CASSPRQGAGTEAFF TGTGCCAGCTCCCCAAGACAGGGGGCGGGCACTGAAGCTTTCTTT TRBJ1-1 few TRBD1 TRBV18
CASGRGDLRETQYF TGTGCTAGTGGCCGGGGGGACCTCCGGGAGACCCAGTACTTC TRBJ2-5 NA TRBD2 TRBV12-5
CASSPPFTANPYTGELFF TGTGCCAGCTCACCGCCATTTACAGCCAACCCATACACCGGGGAGCTGTTTTTT TRBJ2-2 NA NA TRBV18
CASSVRDLGNTEAFF TGTGCCAGCAGCGTCAGGGATTTGGGGAACACTGAAGCTTTCTTT TRBJ1-1 NA NA TRBV9
CASSFRPGYTEAFF TGTGCCAGCAGTTTTCGACCGGGGTACACTGAAGCTTTCTTT TRBJ1-1 NA NA TRBV28
CASSPYAEAFF TGTGCCAGCAGTCCCTACGCTGAAGCTTTCTTT TRBJ1-1 NA NA TRBV2
CASSESRPGNTIYF TGTGCCAGCAGTGAGAGCAGGCCTGGAAACACCATATATTTT TRBJ1-3 NA NA TRBV6-1
CASSQVWTSNNEQFF TGTGCCAGCAGCCAAGTCTGGACTTCTAACAATGAGCAGTTCTTC TRBJ2-1 NA NA TRBV4-2
CASSGGTGANTGELFF TGCGCCAGCAGCGGGGGGACAGGGGCGAACACCGGGGAGCTGTTTTTT TRBJ2-2 NA TRBD1 TRBV5-1
CASSLFGAGDRKLFF TGTGCCAGCAGCTTGTTCGGGGCGGGGGACCGAAAACTGTTTTTT TRBJ1-4 once NA TRBV5-6
CASSLSFSGNTIYF TGTGCCAGCAGCTTGTCCTTCTCTGGAAACACCATATATTTT TRBJ1-3 NA NA TRBV5-4
CATSDSRQGNTEAFF TGTGCCACCAGTGATTCCCGACAGGGGAACACTGAAGCTTTCTTT TRBJ1-1 NA TRBD1 TRBV24-1
CASSLRGTQPQHF TGTGCCAGCAGCTTGAGGGGCACTCAGCCCCAGCATTTT TRBJ1-5 NA NA TRBV5-8
CASSPGGETEAFF TGTGCCAGCAGCCCAGGGGGTGAGACTGAAGCTTTCTTT TRBJ1-1 NA TRBD1 TRBV12-3/TRBV12-4
CAWNQGLLYEQYF TGTGCCTGGAATCAGGGACTCCTGTACGAGCAGTACTTC TRBJ2-7 NA NA TRBV30
CAWNTGMNQPQHF TGTGCCTGGAATACAGGGATGAATCAGCCCCAGCATTTT TRBJ1-5 few NA TRBV30
CASSDKGDNEQFF TGCGCCAGCAGTGATAAGGGGGACAATGAGCAGTTCTTC TRBJ2-1 NA NA TRBV10-1
CASSLPSGGADEQFF TGTGCCAGCAGCCTGCCTAGCGGGGGGGCCGATGAGCAGTTCTTC TRBJ2-1 NA TRBD2 TRBV9
CASRDRGSGANVLTF TGTGCCAGCCGGGACAGGGGCTCTGGGGCCAACGTCCTGACTTTC TRBJ2-6 NA TRBD1 TRBV19
CASRDSKANTQYF TGTGCCAGCAGGGACTCCAAGGCCAATACGCAGTATTTT TRBJ2-3 NA NA TRBV6-5
CASSFSGAGGRRTGELFF TGCGCCAGCAGCTTCTCGGGAGCGGGGGGGCGGCGCACCGGGGAGCTGTTTTTT TRBJ2-2 once TRBD2 TRBV5-1
CAISESANQPQHF TGTGCCATCAGTGAGTCGGCCAATCAGCCCCAGCATTTT TRBJ1-5 NA NA TRBV10-3
CASSGTEARYSGELFF TGTGCCAGCAGTGGAACTGAGGCGCGATATTCCGGGGAGCTGTTTTTT TRBJ2-2 NA NA TRBV25-1
CAWTASEGAHTEAFF TGTGCCTGGACCGCTAGCGAGGGGGCTCACACTGAAGCTTTCTTT TRBJ1-1 NA TRBD1 TRBV30
CASTVDKGDNQPQHF TGTGCCAGCACGGTGGACAAGGGGGACAATCAGCCCCAGCATTTT TRBJ1-5 NA NA TRBV2
CASSPPSQGGGYTF TGTGCCAGCAGCCCTCCTAGTCAGGGTGGTGGCTACACCTTC TRBJ1-2 NA NA TRBV3-1/TRBV3-2
CASSPGISHTQYF TGTGCCAGCAGCCCCGGGATAAGTCATACGCAGTATTTT TRBJ2-3 NA NA TRBV11-2
CASRGLGAQPQHF TGTGCCAGCAGGGGCCTAGGGGCTCAGCCCCAGCATTTT TRBJ1-5 NA NA TRBV27
CASSLLGSGGPDTQYF TGCGCCAGCAGCTTGCTCGGGAGCGGGGGCCCAGATACGCAGTATTTT TRBJ2-3 NA TRBD2 TRBV5-1
CASSKLAGGIADTQYF TGCGCCAGCAGTAAACTAGCGGGGGGGATTGCAGATACGCAGTATTTT TRBJ2-3 NA TRBD2 TRBV10-2
CASSLGLTRGSSPLHF TGTGCCAGCAGTTTAGGTTTGACTCGGGGGAGTTCACCCCTCCACTTT TRBJ1-6 NA NA TRBV28
CASSSLTGSFGYTF TGCGCCAGCAGCAGTCTGACAGGGAGTTTTGGCTACACCTTC TRBJ1-2 once TRBD1 TRBV4-1
CASSEWESVTGELFF TGTGCCAGCAGTGAATGGGAGAGCGTCACCGGGGAGCTGTTTTTT TRBJ2-2 NA NA TRBV25-1
CASSVLGTDNEKLFF TGTGCCAGCAGCGTATTGGGGACAGATAATGAAAAACTGTTTTTT TRBJ1-4 NA TRBD1 TRBV9
CASSLIQGANTEAFF TGTGCCAGCAGCTTAATACAGGGGGCGAACACTGAAGCTTTCTTT TRBJ1-1 NA TRBD1 TRBV7-9
CASSLVESGNTIYF TGTGCCAGCAGCTTGGTGGAGTCTGGAAACACCATATATTTT TRBJ1-3 NA NA TRBV5-6
CASSLTATNEKLFF TGCGCCAGCAGCTTAACAGCAACTAATGAAAAACTGTTTTTT TRBJ1-4 NA NA TRBV5-1
CASSVVPGRGYGYTF TGTGCCAGCAGCGTAGTGCCAGGGAGGGGGTATGGCTACACCTTC TRBJ1-2 NA NA TRBV9
CAWAKRGSYEQYF TGTGCCTGGGCAAAGCGGGGTTCCTACGAGCAGTACTTC TRBJ2-7 NA TRBD2 TRBV30
CASSVAGSASGNTIYF TGTGCCAGCAGCGTAGCAGGGTCCGCCTCTGGAAACACCATATATTTT TRBJ1-3 NA NA TRBV9
CASSYSRAVRYTF TGTGCCAGCAGTTACTCGAGGGCAGTCCGGTACACCTTC TRBJ1-2 NA NA TRBV6-5
CASSLGLAGEQETQYF TGTGCCAGCAGCTTAGGACTAGCGGGGGAACAAGAGACCCAGTACTTC TRBJ2-5 NA TRBD2 TRBV11-3
CASSPGQGYGYTF TGTGCCAGCAGCCCGGGACAGGGCTATGGCTACACCTTC TRBJ1-2 NA TRBD1 TRBV5-4
CASSAGQLSYEQYF TGTGCCAGCAGTGCGGGACAGCTCTCCTACGAGCAGTACTTC TRBJ2-7 few NA TRBV27
CAISSAKGGSQETQYF TGTGCCATCAGCTCAGCTAAAGGGGGCAGCCAAGAGACCCAGTACTTC TRBJ2-5 NA TRBD1 TRBV10-3
CASSPRQGPEAFF TGTGCCAGCAGTCCCCGGCAGGGCCCTGAAGCTTTCTTT TRBJ1-1 NA NA TRBV12-3/TRBV12-4